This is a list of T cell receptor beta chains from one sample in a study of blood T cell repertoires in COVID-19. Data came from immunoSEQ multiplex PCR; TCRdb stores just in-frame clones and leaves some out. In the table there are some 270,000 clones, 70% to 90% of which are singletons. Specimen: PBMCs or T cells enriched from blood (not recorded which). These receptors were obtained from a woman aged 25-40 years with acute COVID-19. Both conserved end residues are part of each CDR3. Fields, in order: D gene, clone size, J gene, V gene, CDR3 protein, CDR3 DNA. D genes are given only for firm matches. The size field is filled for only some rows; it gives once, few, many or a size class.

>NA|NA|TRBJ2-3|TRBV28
CASREGGPPAMDTQYF
TGTGCCAGCAGGGAGGGAGGCCCACCTGCGATGGATACGCAGTATTTT
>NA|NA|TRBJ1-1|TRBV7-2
CASSLQQGTTEAFF
TGTGCCAGCAGCTTACAACAGGGTACCACTGAAGCTTTCTTT
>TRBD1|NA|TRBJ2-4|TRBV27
CASSLSQGAAKNIQYF
TGTGCCAGCAGTTTATCGCAGGGGGCGGCCAAAAACATTCAGTACTTC
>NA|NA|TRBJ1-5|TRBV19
CASSQALNQPQHF
TGTGCCAGTAGTCAGGCCCTCAATCAGCCCCAGCATTTT
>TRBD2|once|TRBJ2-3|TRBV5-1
CASSLAASGSLSDTQYF
TGCGCCAGCAGCTTGGCCGCTAGCGGGAGCTTGTCAGATACGCAGTATTTT
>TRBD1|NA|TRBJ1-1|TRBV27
CASSTDRGRENTEAFF
TGTGCCAGCAGTACGGACAGGGGGCGCGAAAACACTGAAGCTTTCTTT
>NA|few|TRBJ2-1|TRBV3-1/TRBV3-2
CASSPRENYEQFF
TGTGCCAGCAGCCCCCGGGAGAATTATGAGCAGTTCTTC
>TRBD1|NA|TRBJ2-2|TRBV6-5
CASRSGQSNTGELFF
TGTGCCAGCAGATCGGGACAGTCGAACACCGGGGAGCTGTTTTTT
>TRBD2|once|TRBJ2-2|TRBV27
CASSSHSGRAPGGELFF
TGTGCCAGCAGTTCTCATAGCGGGAGGGCCCCCGGGGGGGAGCTGTTTTTT
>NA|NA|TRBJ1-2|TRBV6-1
CASSEIGKYGYTF
TGTGCCAGCAGTGAGATCGGGAAATATGGCTACACCTTC
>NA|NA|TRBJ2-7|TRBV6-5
CASSQQGTYEQYF
TGTGCCAGCAGTCAACAGGGAACCTACGAGCAGTACTTC
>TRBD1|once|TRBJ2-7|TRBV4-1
CASSQGFPDRGSEQYF
TGCGCCAGCAGCCAGGGATTCCCTGACAGGGGGTCCGAGCAGTACTTC
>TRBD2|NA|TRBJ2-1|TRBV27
CASSSLGLAGVDEQFF
TGTGCCAGCAGTTCCCTGGGACTAGCGGGAGTAGATGAGCAGTTCTTC
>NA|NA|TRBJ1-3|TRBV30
CAWSVYQAPGNTIYF
TGTGCCTGGAGTGTTTATCAAGCCCCGGGAAACACCATATATTTT
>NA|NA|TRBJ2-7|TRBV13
CASSFTESNTYEQYF
TGTGCCAGCAGCTTTACAGAATCGAACACCTACGAGCAGTACTTC
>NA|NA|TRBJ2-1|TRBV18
CASSPDSSYNEQFF
TGTGCCAGCTCACCAGACAGCTCTTACAATGAGCAGTTCTTC
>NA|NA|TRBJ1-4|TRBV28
CASSFISGSGEKLFF
TGTGCCAGCAGTTTTATATCAGGGTCGGGTGAAAAACTGTTTTTT
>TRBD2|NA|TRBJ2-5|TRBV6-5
CASNGGGMETQYF
TGTGCCAGCAACGGGGGGGGTATGGAGACCCAGTACTTC
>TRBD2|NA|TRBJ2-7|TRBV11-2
CASSSRTSDYEQYF
TGTGCCAGCAGCTCCCGGACTAGCGACTACGAGCAGTACTTC
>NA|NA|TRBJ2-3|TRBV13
CASSIAGTGREDTQYF
TGTGCCAGCAGCATCGCCGGGACCGGGAGAGAAGATACGCAGTATTTT
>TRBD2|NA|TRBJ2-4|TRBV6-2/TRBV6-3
CASSNYRLADKNIQYF
TGTGCCAGCAGCAACTACCGGCTAGCGGACAAAAACATTCAGTACTTC
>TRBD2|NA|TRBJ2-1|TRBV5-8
CASTGLAGFNEQFF
TGTGCCAGCACGGGACTAGCGGGATTCAATGAGCAGTTCTTC
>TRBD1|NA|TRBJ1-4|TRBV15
CATSRQGDEKLFF
TGTGCCACCAGCCGACAGGGGGATGAAAAACTGTTTTTT
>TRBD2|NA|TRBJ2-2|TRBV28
CASSHGGEGTGELFF
TGTGCCAGCTCCCACGGGGGGGAGGGGACCGGGGAGCTGTTTTTT
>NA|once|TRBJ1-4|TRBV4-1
CASSPPGAGNEKLFF
TGCGCCAGCAGCCCGCCAGGGGCGGGTAATGAAAAACTGTTTTTT
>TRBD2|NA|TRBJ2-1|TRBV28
CASTTGGEGHNEQFF
TGTGCCAGCACAACTGGCGGGGAGGGACACAATGAGCAGTTCTTC
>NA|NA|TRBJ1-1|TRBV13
CASSLGARTEAFF
TGTGCCAGCAGCTTAGGGGCGAGGACTGAAGCTTTCTTT
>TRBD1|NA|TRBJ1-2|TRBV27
CASSPRQGNGYTF
TGTGCCAGCAGTCCTAGACAGGGAAATGGCTACACCTTC